This TCR beta chain was recorded in a study of metastatic and nonmetastatic thyroid tumors. Across the study: Patients with malignant and benign thyroid disease provided blood and tumor or nodule tissue, whose repertoires were compared. General study results and limits: In both blood and tumor samples, TCR beta diversity was reported significantly higher for malignant than benign nodules.

For this clone: Its antigen is not identified.

No patient had received any treatment before thyroid surgery. The CDR3 consists of 13 residues. Trimming took off 9 bases at V and 5 bases at J, with 13 bases between the two ends. From germline, CDR1 is KGHDR and CDR2 SFDVKD. The authors' processing: A papillary thyroid cancer distant-metastasis classifier was built from CDR3 differences across clinicopathological groups. Through MiXCR, TCRdb re-clonotyped the PCR reads. For this entry, the V and J calls and clone size follow TCRdb and not the study's own pipeline. The sample lists around 19,000 clones, roughly 38% occurring once. This sequence joins TRBV24-1 and TRBJ2-1; tentative D call: TRBD1 (5 bases). The clonotype originates from a female donor with papillary thyroid cancer or a benign thyroid nodule (not recorded which). Some clones in this sample may be carry-over from other donors' samples. The sample comprised tumor tissue. The CDR3 sequence is CATGGQGNNEQFF. The CDR3 DNA reads TGTGCCACCGGTGGGCAGGGAAACAATGAGCAGTTCTTC.